Below, 31 T cell receptor beta chains from the same sample are listed, as sequenced in a study of blood T cell repertoires in COVID-19. Only in-frame clones appear in the TCRdb table, and some are missing; sequencing was by immunoSEQ multiplex PCR. The sample has approximately 300,000 clones, 85% to 90% seen once. Specimen: peripheral blood. Receptors were obtained from a woman in her twenties or thirties with COVID-19, enrolled during active disease.

The chain combines TRBV11-2 with TRBJ1-3; TRBD1 aligns across 10 bases. In germline, CDR1 is SGHAT, CDR2 FQNNGV. The CDR3 is 16 amino acids. J was trimmed by 3 bases and V by 5 bases; bases with no gene match: 7. The CDR3 reads CASSRQTGGFGNTIYF. The CDR3 DNA reads TGTGCCAGCAGCCGCCAGACAGGGGGCTTTGGAAACACCATATATTTT.

This rearrangement joins TRBV19 to TRBJ1-2; no clear D gene. CDR1 is LNHDA and CDR2 is SQIVND in the germline V gene (reference sequence). V was trimmed by 3 bases and J by 0 bases, leaving 14 bases between them. The CDR3 totals 16 residues. The DNA of the CDR3 is TGTGCCAGTAGTATCACCACCAAAAGAGCTAACTATGGCTACACCTTC. Its translation is CASSITTKRANYGYTF. Together with reference TRBV19 and TRBJ1-2, the CDR3 gives the full variable domain: DGGITQSPKYLFRKEGQNVTLSCEQNLNHDAMYWYRQDPGQGLRLIYYSQIVNDFQKGDIAEGYSVSREKKESFPLTVTSAQKNPTAFYLCASSITTKRANYGYTFGSGTRLTVV.

This rearrangement joins TRBV7-3 to TRBJ1-1; 8 bases are shared with TRBD1. The germline V gene has CDR1 SGHTA and CDR2 FQGTGA. The CDR3 is made up of 15 amino acids. V gave up 4 bases and J gave up 2 bases; unmatched junction bases: 6. The CDR3 reads CASSSVGTGNTEAFF. The CDR3 DNA sequence: TGTGCCAGCAGCTCCGTCGGGACAGGTAACACTGAAGCTTTCTTT.

The chain joins TRBV10-1 to TRBJ2-7; D might be TRBD2 (6 bases). This CDR3 has 15 amino acids. The germline gives CDR1 WNHNN, CDR2 SYGVQD (reference sequence). Deletions cut 5 bases from V and 2 bases from J, with 16 bases between. The CDR3 region has the DNA TGCGCCAGCAGTCCTGTCCGGGACTCGGCCTACGAGCAGTACTTC. Translating it yields CASSPVRDSAYEQYF.

The rearrangement uses TRBV6-5 and TRBJ2-1; 11 nucleotides line up with TRBD2. Germline lookup yields CDR1 MNHEY and CDR2 SVGAGI. The CDR3 has 15 amino acids. V lost 4 bases and J lost 8; bases outside the gene matches: 7. The CDR3 reads CASSSVAGGPDEQFF. CDR3 coding DNA: TGTGCCAGCAGTTCAGTAGCGGGAGGGCCAGATGAGCAGTTCTTC.

This clone was seen just once. The CDR3 nucleotides read TGTGCCAGCAGTCGCGGACAGGGGGCTGGGGCCAACGTCCTGACTTTC. It specifies CASSRGQGAGANVLTF. The chain links TRBV6-2 or TRBV6-3 to TRBJ2-6; 10 nucleotides match TRBD1. CDR1 MNHEY and CDR2 SVGEGT come from the germline V gene. With 5 bases clipped from V and 2 bases from J, the junction kept 3 bases outside the gene matches. The CDR3 has 16 residues.

This clone appeared a single time. In DNA form, the CDR3 reads TGTGCCACCAGTGATTCGGGGCGAAGACTAGCGGGAACCAATGAGCAGTTCTTC. Translated: CATSDSGRRLAGTNEQFF. This chain connects TRBV24-1 to TRBJ2-1; TRBD2 matches at 11 bases. Germline V gene sequence: CDR1 KGHDR, CDR2 SFDVKD. This CDR3 is built from 18 residues. V was pared by 2 bases and J by 6 bases, with 11 bases of the junction left unmatched.

The rearrangement joins TRBV30 to TRBJ2-7; 14 positions match TRBD2. In germline, CDR1 is GTSNPN, CDR2 SVGIG (reference sequence). The CDR3 length is 14 residues. J gave up 5 bases and V 3 bases, and 3 bases lay outside the gene matches. This chain's CDR3 is CAWSRTSGRNEQYF. The CDR3 DNA follows: TGTGCCTGGAGCCGGACTAGCGGGAGGAACGAGCAGTACTTC.

V usage is TRBV7-2 and J usage is TRBJ2-7; 13 bases line up with TRBD2. The trim removed 1 base at V and 2 bases at J, leaving 2 bases unmatched. The germline CDR1 and CDR2 sequences are SGHTA and FQGNSA. This CDR3 region has 16 residues. CDR3 region: CASSLVGTSGTYEQYF. CDR3 coding DNA: TGTGCCAGCAGCTTAGTTGGGACTAGCGGGACCTACGAGCAGTACTTC.

The rearrangement links TRBV7-2 to TRBJ2-5; 10 bases align to TRBD2. Germline trimming cut 3 bases from V and 9 bases from J; bases unmatched to any gene: 7. Germline V gene sequence: CDR1 SGHTA, CDR2 FQGNSA. This CDR3 has 14 amino acids. The CDR3 coding sequence is TGTGCCAGCAGCTTCACCGGGACTAGCGACTCCCAGTACTTC. Translated, it gives CASSFTGTSDSQYF.

This clone was seen a single time. The chain joins TRBV5-1 to TRBJ2-5; D is possibly TRBD2 (7 bases). This CDR3 contains 14 residues. Germline lookup yields CDR1 SGHRS and CDR2 YFSETQ. V shed 2 bases and J shed 5 bases, with 13 bases lying between them. The CDR3 loop reads CASSFGGREETQYF. The CDR3 DNA is TGCGCCAGCAGCTTTGGGGGGCGGGAGGAGACCCAGTACTTC.

This clone occurred once. V is TRBV2 and J is TRBJ2-3; D possibly corresponds to TRBD2 (6 bases). Germline V gene data show CDR1 as SNHLY and CDR2 as FYNNEI. This CDR3 comprises 15 residues. The V end was cut by 3 bases, the J end by 1 base, with 11 bases between. DNA for the CDR3: TGTGCCAGCAGTGATGCGGGGTCCGGCACAGATACGCAGTATTTT. It yields the protein CASSDAGSGTDTQYF.

The chain is built from TRBV28 and TRBJ2-7; weak D call: TRBD1 (6 bases). CDR3 length: 14 amino acids. Trimming cost V 7 bases and J 3 bases, with 16 bases left between them. CDR1 and CDR2 from the germline V gene are MDHEN and SYDVKM. The CDR3 nucleotides read TGTGCCAGCACCGCCCCGGGACACAGCTACGAGCAGTACTTC. This translates into CASTAPGHSYEQYF.

This clone was seen a single time. The gene calls are TRBV5-1 and TRBJ1-2; TRBD1 agrees at 9 bases. V gave up 0 bases and J gave up 0 bases; unmatched junction bases: 0. Germline loops: CDR1 SGHRS, CDR2 YFSETQ. The CDR3 is 15 amino acids. CDR3 nucleotide sequence: TGCGCCAGCAGCTTGGGGGACAGGGCTAACTATGGCTACACCTTC. Translating gives CASSLGDRANYGYTF.

The genes are TRBV28 and TRBJ1-2, with unresolved D. The CDR3 runs to 14 residues. Trimming pared 10 bases from V and 5 bases from J, leaving 20 bases between. Germline CDR1 and CDR2: MDHEN and SYDVKM. CDR3 in DNA: TGTGCCACCCTTGAGCAGGCACCTTCTTATGGCTACACCTTC. Translation gives CATLEQAPSYGYTF.

This chain joins TRBV30 and TRBJ2-3, with 11 bases fitting TRBD2. The trim removed 2 bases at V and 0 bases at J, leaving 4 bases unmatched. The CDR3 runs 16 residues. From germline, CDR1 is GTSNPN and CDR2 SVGIG (reference sequence). CDR3 DNA: TGTGCCTGGAGTTGGGGACTAGCGGCTAGCACAGATACGCAGTATTTT. It yields the protein CAWSWGLAASTDTQYF.

The J gene is TRBJ2-1, the V gene TRBV5-6, with TRBD1 matching 9 bases. This CDR3 is 13 amino acids long. V lost 4 bases, J lost 11 bases, and 7 bases stayed unmatched. Germline CDR1 and CDR2: SGHDT and YYEEEE. CDR3 nucleotides: TGTGCCAGCAGCCCCCCGGACAGGGGCAAGCAGTTCTTC. Protein product: CASSPPDRGKQFF.

The chain joins TRBV1 to TRBJ2-3; TRBD2 was called by the table and not checked on the DNA. TRBV1 is an annotated pseudogene. The CDR3 sequence is 19 residues long. The CDR3 coding sequence is TGCACCAGCAGCCAAGTCCTTAGGGCCTATAGCGGTAGCACAGATACGCAGTATTTT. Protein: CTSSQVLRAYSGSTDTQYF.

The chain is built from TRBV9 and TRBJ2-2; 7 nucleotides align to TRBD2. Trimming at V came to 3 bases and at J to 7 bases, leaving 3 bases not matched to a gene. Germline lookup yields CDR1 SGDLS and CDR2 YYNGEE. This CDR3 contains 13 residues. CDR3 bases: TGTGCCAGCAGCGGGCCGGGAGGCGGGGAGCTGTTTTTT. It is translated as CASSGPGGGELFF.

This clone was detected once. V is TRBV6-5 and J is TRBJ2-3; 8 bases map to TRBD2. CDR3 length: 14 residues. Losses at the gene ends were 2 bases for V and 4 bases for J; bases not matched to a gene: 2. Germline V gene sequence: CDR1 MNHEY, CDR2 SVGAGI. In nucleotides, the CDR3 is TGTGCCAGCAGTTACGGGACTAGAGCAGATACGCAGTATTTT. Translated: CASSYGTRADTQYF.

The chain carries TRBV28 and TRBJ1-5; D not resolved. From germline, CDR1 is MDHEN and CDR2 SYDVKM. CDR3 length: 16 amino acids. Trimming took 3 bases from V and 0 from J, leaving 12 bases between them. In nucleotides, the CDR3 is TGTGCCAGCAGTTTTTCGGAGCGTTATAGCAATCAGCCCCAGCATTTT. It specifies CASSFSERYSNQPQHF.

The chain uses TRBV30 and TRBJ1-2; 7 bases are a match to TRBD1. CDR1 is GTSNPN, CDR2 SVGIG, per germline (reference sequence). V gave up 0 bases and J gave up 4 bases; unmatched junction bases: 5. This CDR3 spans 14 amino acids. The DNA for the CDR3 is TGTGCCTGGAGTGTACCAGGGGGGAGCTATGGCTACACCTTC. Its translation: CAWSVPGGSYGYTF.

The CDR3 sequence is CASSFIRDSHTEAFF. In DNA, the CDR3 is TGTGCCAGCAGCTTCATACGGGACAGCCACACTGAAGCTTTCTTT. The chain uses TRBV7-6 and TRBJ1-1; 7 bases map to TRBD1. The V segment lost 3 bases and the J segment 3 bases; nucleotides outside the gene matches: 7. Germline CDR1 SGHVS, CDR2 FNYEAQ. The CDR3 has 15 amino acids.

The rearrangement uses TRBV7-9 and TRBJ2-7, with TRBD1 identical over 7 bases. V gave up 5 bases and J gave up 0 bases; unmatched junction bases: 4. Germline V gene lookup returns CDR1 SEHNR and CDR2 FQNEAQ (reference sequence). This CDR3 has 14 residues. The CDR3 bases are TGTGCCAGCAGCCAGGGGACAGTCTCCTACGAGCAGTACTTC. It specifies CASSQGTVSYEQYF.

The J gene is TRBJ2-7, the V gene TRBV19; TRBD1 matches at 10 bases. The CDR3 covers 14 residues. J lost 6 bases, V lost 3 bases, and 5 bases had no gene match. The germline V gene has CDR1 LNHDA and CDR2 SQIVND (reference sequence). The CDR3 protein is CASSMGQGTSEQYF. The CDR3, as DNA: TGTGCCAGTAGTATGGGACAGGGGACGAGCGAGCAGTACTTC.

This CDR3 is CAWRTSGRASYEQYF. The CDR3 nucleotides read TGTGCCTGGAGAACGAGCGGGAGGGCGTCCTACGAGCAGTACTTC. The chain couples TRBV30 to TRBJ2-7; 10 nucleotides line up with TRBD2. The length of the CDR3 is 15 residues. V gave up 3 bases and J gave up 1 base; unmatched junction bases: 6. CDR1 is GTSNPN and CDR2 is SVGIG in the germline V gene (reference sequence). The whole variable domain, filled in from reference TRBV30 and TRBJ2-7, reads SQTIHQWPATLVQPVGSPLSLECTVEGTSNPNLYWYRQAAGRGLQLLFYSVGIGQISSEVPQNLSASRPQDRQFILSSKKLLLSDSGFYLCAWRTSGRASYEQYFGPGTRLTVT.

The chain carries TRBV27 and TRBJ1-1; D is ambiguous. Trimming left V 3 bases short and J 0 bases short, with 8 bases between. The CDR3 loop spans 14 amino acids. Germline V gene data show CDR1 as MNHEY and CDR2 as SMNVEV (reference sequence). The CDR3 reads CASSFTRLNTEAFF. The CDR3 region has the DNA TGTGCCAGCAGTTTCACGAGATTGAACACTGAAGCTTTCTTT.

In DNA, the CDR3 is TGTGCCAGCAGGCACGACAACTCCTACGAGCAGTACTTC. It translates to CASRHDNSYEQYF. The V and J genes are TRBV7-9 and TRBJ2-7; D is undetermined. Germline V gives CDR1 SEHNR, CDR2 FQNEAQ (reference sequence). This CDR3 is built from 13 residues. V was clipped by 6 bases and J by 0 bases, with 9 bases between them.

This rearrangement joins TRBV5-1 to TRBJ2-1; 12 bases agree with TRBD1. The CDR3 has 15 amino acids. Germline V gene sequence: CDR1 SGHRS, CDR2 YFSETQ. V gave up 4 bases and J gave up 8 bases; unmatched junction bases: 7. The CDR3 reads CASSARDRGPDEQFF. CDR3 DNA sequence: TGCGCCAGCAGCGCCCGGGACAGGGGGCCGGATGAGCAGTTCTTC.

The CDR3 nucleotides read TGTGCCAGCGACTCCTCAACTAATGAAAAACTGTTTTTT. Amino acid sequence: CASDSSTNEKLFF. V is TRBV28 and J is TRBJ1-4; D uncertain. The CDR3 length is 13 residues. CDR1 is MDHEN, CDR2 SYDVKM, per germline. Deletions cut 8 bases from V and 0 bases from J, with 7 bases between. Full variable domain (remainder filled in from reference TRBV28 and TRBJ1-4): DVKVTQSSRYLVKRTGEKVFLECVQDMDHENMFWYRQDPGLGLRLIYFSYDVKMKEKGDIPEGYSVSREKKERFSLILESASTNQTSMYLCASDSSTNEKLFFGSGTQLSVL.

This clone was counted between two and nine times. The genes are TRBV23-1 and TRBJ2-7; TRBD1 matches at 7 bases. TRBV23-1 belongs to the ORF category, with a function that is uncertain. The CDR3 runs 14 residues. V trimming: 7 bases; J trimming: 5 bases; junction bases outside the gene matches: 11. The CDR3 DNA follows: TGCGCCAGCAAGCCGACAGGGATAAGAGACGAGCAGTACTTC. This gives the protein CASKPTGIRDEQYF.